This T cell receptor beta chain was captured in a study of CD8+CD57+ T cells in acquired aplastic anemia. The study, taken as a whole, reports: Patients and controls turned out to have roughly 29 CD8+ CDR3 sequences in common.

According to the study, genomic DNA was the template for TCR beta VDJ and CDR3 profiling. A single record per CDR3 protein comes from TCRdb applying MiXCR to the reads. The sample contains just over 450,000 distinct CDR3 sequences, around 30% of which appear only once. The patients chosen for sequencing had shown expansion of CD8+CD57+ cells (detected by flow cytometry). CDR3 size: 13 residues. Germline values: CDR1 MGHDK, CDR2 SYGVNS. The trim removed 3 bases at V and 7 bases at J, leaving 3 bases unmatched. This clonotype occurred many times. Its antigen is undetermined. This sequence originates from a human donor with aplastic anemia. Sequencing was done on a sample of sorted CD4+, CD8+, or CD8+CD57+ T cells (not recorded which) from PBMCs. V gene TRBV25-1 combines with J gene TRBJ1-5; 7 bases map to TRBD1. The CDR3 bases are TGTGCCAGCAGTGACGCAGGGGGACAGCCCCAGCATTTT. Protein: CASSDAGGQPQHF.